A single sample gave rise to the 10 T cell receptor beta chains below, sequenced in a study of CD8+ T cells in alopecia areata. As the sequencing template, cDNA was produced by extracting RNA and reverse transcribing it. The repertoire was sequenced with immunoSEQ multiplex PCR; TCRdb's copy has only in-frame clones and lacks some. The sample presents 5,000 to 7,000 clones, none singletons. Cells that came from pooled cutaneous lymph nodes were sorted using CD4, CD8alpha, NKG2D, NKG2ACE and other markers. The sequenced sample consisted of CD8+ T cells sorted from a lymph node. All receptors derive from a C3H/HeJ mouse with alopecia areata. MHC haplotype of the strain: H2-k.

This clone was observed many times. Genes and germline are mouse. From the germline J gene comes the end of the CDR3, since the read stops 4 residues before it. The chain is built from TRBV1 and TRBJ2-5; 9 nucleotides match TRBD1. There are 15 residues in the CDR3. Germline assignment: CDR1 NSQYPW and CDR2 LRSPGD (reference sequence). CDR3 residues: CTCSADRTGADTQYF. Partial CDR3 DNA: TGCACCTGCAGTGCAGATCGGACAGGGGCAGAC.

This clone was observed at least ten times. The germline and genes are mouse ones. The read finishes 4 residues shy of the CDR3 end, and the germline J gene is used to complete it. The chain is built from TRBV1 and TRBJ2-7, with D maybe TRBD1 (5 bases). V lost 6 bases to trimming and J lost 3 bases, with 9 bases between them. Germline CDR1 and CDR2: NSQYPW and LRSPGD (reference sequence). The CDR3 loop spans 12 amino acids. The DNA read from the CDR3 is TGCACCTGCAGCACGGACAACTAT. The encoded protein is CTCSTDNY. The CDR3, in full, reads CTCSTDNYEQYF.

This clone was detected many times. The listed genes are named as in mouse. The read stops 4 residues short of the end of the CDR3; the missing end is completed from the germline J gene. The chain has TRBV16 and TRBJ2-1, with 8 bases that match TRBD1. Per germline, CDR1 SGHSA and CDR2 FRNQAP. CDR3 size: 15 residues. Trimming took 4 bases from V and 5 from J; bases not matched to a gene: 7. The CDR3 region is CASSSPGGRDAEQFF. The CDR3 bases that were read are TGTGCAAGCAGCTCCCCAGGGGGCAGGGATGCT.

To note about this clone: Mouse names are used for the genes. Read data end 3 residues before the CDR3 end; the end is taken from the germline J gene. The chain couples TRBV19 to TRBJ1-6; D is perhaps TRBD1 (6 bases). TRBJ1-6 is treated as an ORF (open reading frame) with a function not yet certain. This CDR3 spans 14 amino acids. In germline, CDR1 is FNHDT, CDR2 SITEND (reference sequence). Trimming stripped 3 bases from V and 5 bases from J, with 9 bases between. CDR3 sequence reads: CASSTRGDNSPLYF. CDR3 bases read: TGTGCCAGCAGTACCAGGGGAGATAATTCGCCC.

This clone was counted many times. Mouse gene names and germline throughout. The DNA read from the CDR3 is TGTGCCAGCAGCGTTATCGACTGGGGGGGATAT. It is translated as CASSVIDWGGY. The entire CDR3 sequence reads CASSVIDWGGYEQYF. This chain connects TRBV13-3 to TRBJ2-7, with 11 nucleotides matching TRBD2. The CDR3 end is not reached by the read, which stops 4 residues before it; the germline J gene fills it in. Germline CDR1 and CDR2: NNHDY and SYVADS. CDR3 length: 15 amino acids.

This clone has ten or more counts. Gene names follow the mouse nomenclature. The read is 4 residues too short to cover the CDR3 end, so that end is filled in from the germline J gene. The chain has TRBV31 and TRBJ2-5; possible D gene TRBD1, 6 bases. The germline gives CDR1 GKSSPN, CDR2 SITVG. V was clipped by 0 bases and J by 3 bases, with 10 bases between them. The CDR3 is 14 residues long. CDR3 bases read: TGTGCCTGGAGTCTGGGGGACACACAAGAC. Its protein product is CAWSLGDTQD. The full CDR3 protein is CAWSLGDTQDTQYF.

This clone was seen a handful of times. Any gene name here is a mouse gene name. Sequencing ends 4 residues short of the CDR3 end; the germline J gene provides the rest. The J gene is TRBJ1-1, the V gene TRBV13-1; TRBD1 aligns across 12 bases. CDR1 NSHNY and CDR2 SYGAGN come from the germline V gene. The CDR3 loop spans 14 amino acids. CDR3 DNA (partial): TGTGCCAGCAGTGCCGGGACAGGGGGCGAA. It is translated as CASSAGTGGE. The entire CDR3 is CASSAGTGGEEVFF.

This clone was counted ten times or more. The germline and genes are mouse ones. The sequence runs out 4 residues before the end of the CDR3; the remainder is reconstructed from the germline J gene. The gene calls are TRBV13-2 and TRBJ2-3; 9 bases are a match to TRBD1. In germline, CDR1 is NNHNN, CDR2 SYGAGS (reference sequence). This CDR3 has 15 residues. J lost 4 bases, V lost 0 bases, and 3 bases had no gene match. CDR3 in amino acids: CASGDAGTGPETLYF. Partial CDR3 DNA: TGTGCCAGCGGTGATGCCGGGACAGGGCCAGAA.

By share, this clone counts as medium-sized. Each gene name is a mouse one. The read comes to an end 4 residues before the CDR3 does, leaving the germline J gene to fill in the end. The chain combines TRBV13-2 with TRBJ2-4; TRBD2 matches 7 bases. This CDR3 spans 18 amino acids. V lost 0 bases and J lost 0; bases outside the gene matches: 10. Germline V gene sequence: CDR1 NNHNN, CDR2 SYGAGS (reference sequence). The CDR3 bases that were read are TGTGCCAGCGGTGATGCACATCTGGGGGTCTTAAGTCAAAAC. It is translated as CASGDAHLGVLSQN. The CDR3 in full is CASGDAHLGVLSQNTLYF.

This clone was counted many times. Gene names refer to mouse genes. Read data end 4 residues before the CDR3 end; the end is taken from the germline J gene. The chain carries TRBV14 and TRBJ2-5; TRBD2 matches at 11 bases. CDR1 and CDR2 (germline): SGHDT, FRDEAV. The CDR3 length is 15 residues. V lost 4 bases to trimming and J lost 2 bases; unmatched junction nucleotides: 3. The CDR3 loop is CASSPLGGRQDTQYF. The part of the CDR3 DNA that was read is TGTGCCAGCAGTCCACTGGGGGGGCGCCAAGAC.